Listed here are 24 T cell receptor beta chains from one sample, sequenced in a study of shared clonotypes between healthy human individuals. Assay: immunoSEQ multiplex PCR; the TCRdb copy retains only in-frame clones and omits some. The sample records around 580,000 clones, roughly 98% being singletons. Naive-designated CD8 cells lacked CD45RO, were positively enriched for CCR7, and omitted terminally differentiated effector memory CD45RA+ cells. The sequencing input was naive CD8+ T cells sorted from blood. The receptors stem from a man aged 25 to 40 in good health.

This clone was found once. The J gene is TRBJ1-4, the V gene TRBV2; D is possibly TRBD1 (6 bases). This CDR3 has 16 residues. The V end lost 3 bases, the J end lost 7 bases, and 18 bases lay between the germline ends. Per the germline V gene, CDR1 is SNHLY and CDR2 is FYNNEI. The CDR3 coding sequence is TGTGCCAGCAGTGAGCCCAACAGGGAGCCCCCTGAAAAACTGTTTTTT. Its protein product is CASSEPNREPPEKLFF.

The rearrangement joins TRBV5-1 to TRBJ2-4; no firm D call. The germline V gene encodes CDR1 SGHRS and CDR2 YFSETQ. Trimming stripped 4 bases from V and 6 bases from J, with 11 bases between. CDR3 length: 13 amino acids. The CDR3, as DNA: TGCGCCAGCAGCGGGGTAGGTCTAAACATTCAGTACTTC. It translates to CASSGVGLNIQYF.

Worth noting for this clone: This sample includes further DNA sequences coding for the same CDR3. The rearrangement uses TRBV2 and TRBJ2-7, with 12 bases matching TRBD2. This CDR3 comprises 15 residues. The germline gives CDR1 SNHLY, CDR2 FYNNEI. V trimming: 3 bases; J trimming: 0 bases; junction bases outside the gene matches: 0. CDR3 loop: CASSETSGSSYEQYF. The CDR3 DNA is TGTGCCAGCAGTGAGACTAGCGGGAGCTCCTACGAGCAGTACTTC.

The chain links TRBV27 to TRBJ2-7, with D possibly called TRBD1 or TRBD2 (5 bases each). Germline V gene sequence: CDR1 MNHEY, CDR2 SMNVEV (reference sequence). This CDR3 is 11 amino acids long. V was pared by 8 bases and J by 6 bases, with 11 bases between. The CDR3 loop is CASRWGSEQYF. The CDR3 coding sequence is TGTGCCAGCCGATGGGGGTCCGAGCAGTACTTC.

Concerning this clone: The sample holds other DNA sequences that translate to the same CDR3. This chain uses TRBV27 with TRBJ2-7, with TRBD1 matching over 7 bases. The V segment lost 3 bases and the J segment 3 bases; nucleotides outside the gene matches: 2. From germline, CDR1 is MNHEY and CDR2 SMNVEV (reference sequence). The CDR3 contains 13 residues. This CDR3 reads CASSLWTGYEQYF. In nucleotides, the CDR3 is TGTGCCAGCAGTTTGTGGACAGGCTACGAGCAGTACTTC.

The chain combines TRBV4-1 with TRBJ2-5, with 8 bases lining up with TRBD1. CDR1 is MGHRA and CDR2 is YSYEKL in the germline V gene. The V segment lost 1 base and the J segment 3 bases; nucleotides outside the gene matches: 4. The CDR3 is 15 amino acids. Here the CDR3 reads CASSQGIQGEETQYF. The CDR3, as DNA: TGCGCCAGCAGCCAAGGGATACAGGGGGAAGAGACCCAGTACTTC.

This chain uses TRBV7-2 with TRBJ2-7; TRBD2 matches 11 bases. The CDR3 contains 15 residues. The V gene's germline CDR1 is SGHTA and CDR2 FQGNSA. V lost 1 base to trimming and J lost 6 bases; unmatched junction nucleotides: 5. The CDR3 is CASSLVTSGNREQYF. The CDR3 DNA is TGTGCCAGCAGCTTAGTGACTAGCGGGAACCGCGAGCAGTACTTC.

This sequence joins TRBV5-6 and TRBJ2-7; D is possibly TRBD1 (5 bases). CDR1 and CDR2 from the germline V gene are SGHDT and YYEEEE. The V end lost 0 bases, the J end lost 2 bases, and 9 bases lay between the germline ends. This CDR3 comprises 14 residues. CDR3 amino acids: CASSLGADTYEQYF. The CDR3 nucleotides are TGTGCCAGCAGCTTGGGGGCGGACACCTACGAGCAGTACTTC.

This chain uses TRBV6-5 with TRBJ2-7, with TRBD1 as a possible D gene (5 bases). Germline V gene sequence: CDR1 MNHEY, CDR2 SVGAGI. V was clipped by 5 bases and J by 2 bases, with 10 bases between them. CDR3 length equals 13 residues. The CDR3 here is CASSASGTYEQYF. CDR3 bases: TGTGCCAGCAGTGCCTCAGGGACCTACGAGCAGTACTTC.

The chain employs TRBV27 and TRBJ1-5; D is unclear. The germline V gene encodes CDR1 MNHEY and CDR2 SMNVEV (reference sequence). Deletions cut 2 bases from V and 0 bases from J, with 11 bases between. The CDR3 loop spans 16 amino acids. The CDR3 nucleotides read TGTGCCAGCAGTTTAAGTGCCGGGCTTAGCAATCAGCCCCAGCATTTT. Its translation is CASSLSAGLSNQPQHF.

The chain has TRBV6-5 and TRBJ1-1; 7 bases line up with TRBD1. Germline V gives CDR1 MNHEY, CDR2 SVGAGI. Unmatched junction bases numbered 4, after V lost 6 bases and J lost 6 bases. The CDR3 length is 12 residues. CDR3 sequence: CASSLTGAEAFF. In DNA form, the CDR3 reads TGTGCCAGCAGCCTCACAGGGGCTGAAGCTTTCTTT.

This clone was recorded only once. The rearrangement joins TRBV6-5 to TRBJ2-1, with TRBD1 identical over 10 bases. This CDR3 is built from 15 residues. V lost 4 bases, J lost 4 bases, and 4 bases stayed unmatched. Germline loops: CDR1 MNHEY, CDR2 SVGAGI. The CDR3 spells CASSSGTGEYNEQFF. In DNA, the CDR3 is TGTGCCAGCAGTTCCGGGACAGGGGAATACAATGAGCAGTTCTTC.

The chain recombines TRBV4-1 with TRBJ2-7; 9 bases align to TRBD1. From germline, CDR1 is MGHRA and CDR2 YSYEKL. J gave up 2 bases and V 1 base, and 3 bases lay outside the gene matches. The CDR3 sequence is 15 residues long. This chain's CDR3 is CASSQVGTGTYEQYF. The CDR3 DNA reads as TGCGCCAGCAGCCAAGTTGGGACAGGGACCTACGAGCAGTACTTC.

The V call is TRBV29-1, the J call TRBJ2-7, with 11 nucleotides matching TRBD2. The trim removed 0 bases at V and 1 base at J, leaving 8 bases unmatched. Germline CDR1 is SQVTM and CDR2 is ANQGSEA. This CDR3 spans 17 amino acids. The CDR3 sequence is CSVEDRLGLAESYEQYF. The CDR3 DNA reads TGCAGCGTTGAAGATCGATTGGGACTAGCGGAATCCTACGAGCAGTACTTC.

This clone occurred once. This chain uses TRBV27 with TRBJ2-5, with D uncertain. CDR1 is MNHEY, CDR2 SMNVEV, per germline (reference sequence). The CDR3 totals 13 residues. V lost 8 bases to trimming and J lost 0 bases, with 10 bases between them. The CDR3 spells CASWSGYQETQYF. DNA of the CDR3: TGTGCCAGCTGGTCCGGGTACCAAGAGACCCAGTACTTC.

The chain links TRBV7-9 to TRBJ1-2, with D possibly being TRBD1 (5 bases). The CDR3 has 14 residues. Deletions cut 5 bases from V and 8 bases from J, with 18 bases between. CDR1 and CDR2 (germline): SEHNR, FQNEAQ (reference sequence). The CDR3 DNA sequence: TGTGCCAGCAGCGTCCTCTCCGGGGGGGAGGGCTACACCTTC. Protein: CASSVLSGGEGYTF.

The chain is built from TRBV7-3 and TRBJ2-1; TRBD2 might be the D (6 bases). Between the trimmed V and J ends, which lost 8 bases and 0 bases, there was a span of 14 bases. This CDR3 comprises 15 residues. Germline CDR1 is SGHTA and CDR2 is FQGTGA. CDR3 DNA: TGTGCCAGCCGGTTAGCGGCAAACTCCTACAATGAGCAGTTCTTC. Translation gives CASRLAANSYNEQFF.

The gene calls are TRBV27 and TRBJ2-7; a possible D gene is TRBD1 (6 bases). Germline CDR1 MNHEY, CDR2 SMNVEV (reference sequence). This CDR3 region has 11 residues. V lost 4 bases and J lost 7, with 8 bases in between. The CDR3 region has the DNA TGTGCCAGCAGTTGGCAGGGGGAGCAGTACTTC. Translating gives CASSWQGEQYF.

J is TRBJ2-1 and V is TRBV2; TRBD2 matches at 8 bases. The junction had 7 bases not matched to a gene; V was cut back by 6 bases and J by 3 bases. The germline CDR1 and CDR2 sequences are SNHLY and FYNNEI. The CDR3 contains 15 residues. CDR3 loop: CASRGTSNIYNEQFF. The CDR3 region has the DNA TGTGCCAGCAGGGGGACTAGTAACATCTACAATGAGCAGTTCTTC.

The chain joins TRBV4-3 to TRBJ2-1; either TRBD1 or TRBD2 may fit D (5 bases each). Trimming took off 4 bases at V and 8 bases at J, with 24 bases between the two ends. The germline gives CDR1 LGHNA, CDR2 YSLEER. This CDR3 is 17 amino acids long. The CDR3 region is CASSPAPSTLLGDEQFF. In DNA form, the CDR3 reads TGCGCCAGCAGCCCCGCTCCCTCTACGTTGCTGGGGGATGAGCAGTTCTTC.

The rearrangement uses TRBV7-9 and TRBJ2-7, with 11 nucleotides matching TRBD2. CDR1 is SEHNR, CDR2 FQNEAQ, per germline (reference sequence). V trimming: 8 bases; J trimming: 2 bases; junction bases outside the gene matches: 11. The CDR3 has 16 amino acids. For the CDR3, the DNA is TGTGCCAGCTCGGGGGATGCACTAGCGGGAGCCTACGAGCAGTACTTC. Its protein is CASSGDALAGAYEQYF.

This rearrangement joins TRBV7-8 to TRBJ1-1; 7 bases map to TRBD1. CDR1 is SGHVS, CDR2 FQNEAQ, per germline. This CDR3 is 15 amino acids long. The V and J ends lost 4 bases and 1 base, in that order; junction bases with no gene match: 6. Here the CDR3 DNA reads TGTGCCAGCAGCTCATTGGACAGGCCGAACACTGAAGCTTTCTTT. Protein sequence: CASSSLDRPNTEAFF.

This clone was recorded only once. The sample contains more than one DNA sequence encoding this CDR3. The chain uses TRBV29-1 and TRBJ2-7; D possibly matches TRBD1 or TRBD2 (5 bases each). V lost 0 bases and J lost 2, with 8 bases in between. CDR3 length equals 13 residues. CDR1 is SQVTM, CDR2 ANQGSEA, per germline. The CDR3 loop reads CSVEEGETYEQYF. The CDR3 DNA sequence: TGCAGCGTTGAAGAGGGGGAAACCTACGAGCAGTACTTC.

The chain recombines TRBV10-3 with TRBJ2-1; TRBD2 is a possible D gene (6 bases). The germline V and J ends were trimmed by 5 bases and 0 bases, with 11 bases remaining between them. The CDR3 has 15 residues. Germline V lookup: CDR1 ENHRY, CDR2 SYGVKD. This CDR3 reads CAISWTTDSYNEQFF. As DNA, the CDR3 is TGTGCCATCAGTTGGACTACGGACTCCTACAATGAGCAGTTCTTC.